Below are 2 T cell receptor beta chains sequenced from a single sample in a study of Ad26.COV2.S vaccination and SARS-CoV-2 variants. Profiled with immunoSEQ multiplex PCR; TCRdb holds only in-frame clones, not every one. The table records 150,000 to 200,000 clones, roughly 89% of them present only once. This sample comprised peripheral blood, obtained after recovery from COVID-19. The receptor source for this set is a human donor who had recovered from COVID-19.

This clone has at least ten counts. CDR3 sequence (DNA): TGTGCCAGCAGCCCCGCTTTAGGGAGAGGACCCTACGAGCAGTACTTC. This codes for CASSPALGRGPYEQYF. The rearrangement links TRBV3-1 (or the pseudogene TRBV3-2) to TRBJ2-7, with D maybe TRBD2 (5 bases). Germline values: CDR1 LGHDT, CDR2 YNNKEL (reference sequence). CDR3 length equals 16 residues. V dropped 4 bases and J dropped 2 bases, with 18 bases sitting between them.

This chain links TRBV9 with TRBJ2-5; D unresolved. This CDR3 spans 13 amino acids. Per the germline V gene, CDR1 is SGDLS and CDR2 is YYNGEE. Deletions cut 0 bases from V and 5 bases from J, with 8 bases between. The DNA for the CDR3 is TGTGCCAGCAGCGTAGGATATGGGGAGACCCAGTACTTC. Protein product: CASSVGYGETQYF.